This T cell receptor (beta chain) stems from a study of T cells in Graves' hyperthyroidism and ophthalmopathy. Study conclusions and caveats: Clonotypes that were expanded in thyroid above 0.001 mostly appeared in blood too.

Germline V gene sequence: CDR1 GTSNPN, CDR2 SVGIG (reference sequence). The CDR3 length is 15 residues. V dropped 2 bases and J dropped 3; count of bases not matched to a gene: 5. This clonotype was seen at least ten times. Its cognate antigen is unknown. The source material, RNA transcripts, was used to amplify TCR beta CDR3 regions. First-round RT-PCR targeting the TCR CDR3 was performed with the HTBI primer set. TCRdb re-called the multiplex PCR reads through MiXCR, storing one row per CDR3 protein. The sample yields 250,000 or so distinct CDR3 sequences, roughly 15% seen once. Material for sequencing was blood. This TCR derives from a woman in her fifties or sixties with Graves' hyperthyroidism that later progressed to Graves' ophthalmopathy. The rearrangement uses TRBV30 and TRBJ2-1; 9 nucleotides align to TRBD2. The CDR3 sequence: CAWSRELAGYNEQFF. In DNA form, the CDR3 reads TGTGCCTGGAGTAGGGAACTAGCGGGCTACAATGAGCAGTTCTTC.